A single sample is the source of the 14 T cell receptor beta chains below, sequenced in a study of PD-1 blockade in classical Hodgkin lymphoma. Method: immunoSEQ multiplex PCR; TCRdb's copy keeps in-frame clones and lacks some. The data show 46,000 or so clones, 80% seen once. Brentuximab vedotin exposure varied, and every patient relapsed after autologous stem cell transplantation. The sequenced sample was peripheral blood mononuclear cells (PBMCs), obtained before the second cycle of nivolumab. All receptors derive from a human donor with classical Hodgkin lymphoma.

The chain links TRBV7-8 to TRBJ1-1, with a weak D call TRBD1 (6 bases). Trimming took off 4 bases at V and 8 bases at J, with 8 bases between the two ends. Germline-derived CDR1 and CDR2 are SGHVS and FQNEAQ. This CDR3 is 11 amino acids long. This chain's CDR3 is CASSSGQEAFF. CDR3 DNA: TGTGCCAGCAGCTCCGGACAGGAAGCTTTCTTT. Variable domain in full (rest from reference TRBV7-8 and TRBJ1-1): GAGVSQSPRYKVAKRGQDVALRCDPISGHVSLFWYQQALGQGPEFLTYFQNEAQLDKSGLPSDRFFAERPEGSVSTLKIQRTQQEDSAVYLCASSSGQEAFFGQGTRLTVV.

V is TRBV30 and J is TRBJ1-2, with D possibly matching TRBD1 (6 bases). Germline values: CDR1 GTSNPN, CDR2 SVGIG (reference sequence). V was clipped by 2 bases and J by 5 bases, with 12 bases between them. The CDR3 has 13 residues. In DNA, the CDR3 is TGTGCCTGGAGTTTGACAGGAGCTTATGGCTACACCTTC. Its translation is CAWSLTGAYGYTF.

The chain carries TRBV11-2 and TRBJ1-1, with D unresolved. V dropped 6 bases and J dropped 10 bases, with 15 bases sitting between them. This CDR3 spans 12 amino acids. Germline assignment: CDR1 SGHAT and CDR2 FQNNGV. CDR3 protein: CASRFPSPLAFF. DNA for the CDR3: TGTGCCAGCAGGTTCCCAAGCCCGTTAGCTTTCTTT.

The chain joins TRBV4-1 to TRBJ1-2, with a possible D match to TRBD1 (5 bases). The CDR3 spans 16 residues. Germline CDR1 is MGHRA and CDR2 is YSYEKL. V dropped 0 bases and J dropped 2 bases, with 13 bases sitting between them. The CDR3 DNA sequence: TGCGCCAGCAGCCAAGATGCGGGGACCAGAAACTATGGCTACACCTTC. This gives the protein CASSQDAGTRNYGYTF.

The chain combines TRBV11-2 with TRBJ2-7, with 7 bases identical to TRBD1. This CDR3 is built from 14 residues. J lost 6 bases, V lost 1 base, and 6 bases had no gene match. Germline V gene lookup returns CDR1 SGHAT and CDR2 FQNNGV. The CDR3 here is CASSLAGTAAEQYF. Written as DNA, the CDR3 is TGTGCCAGCAGCTTAGCCGGGACAGCCGCCGAGCAGTACTTC.

The chain joins TRBV14 to TRBJ2-3, with TRBD2 matching 14 bases. The germline V gene encodes CDR1 SGHDN and CDR2 FVKESK. The V and J ends lost 4 bases and 6 bases, in that order; junction bases with no gene match: 6. The length of the CDR3 is 16 residues. The CDR3 coding sequence is TGTGCCAGCAGCCGCGGGACTAGCGGGAGCATCGATACGCAGTATTTT. Amino acids: CASSRGTSGSIDTQYF.

The rearrangement links TRBV6-5 to TRBJ2-7; 7 bases are shared with TRBD1. V was clipped by 7 bases and J by 1 base; unmatched bases: 7. Germline assignment: CDR1 MNHEY and CDR2 SVGAGI. This CDR3 is built from 14 residues. The CDR3 sequence is CASTQGVGSYEQYF. CDR3 coding DNA: TGTGCCAGCACCCAGGGGGTCGGGTCCTACGAGCAGTACTTC.

This clone was detected only once. This chain links TRBV30 with TRBJ2-3; D ambiguous. This CDR3 contains 12 residues. V was clipped by 0 bases and J by 4 bases, with 5 bases between them. From germline, CDR1 is GTSNPN and CDR2 SVGIG (reference sequence). CDR3 residues: CAWSVRADTQYF. CDR3 in DNA: TGTGCCTGGAGTGTACGGGCAGATACGCAGTATTTT.

The J gene is TRBJ1-3, the V gene TRBV9; TRBD1 is a possible D gene (6 bases). The CDR3 contains 15 residues. V lost 4 bases and J 4 bases, leaving 15 bases between the germline ends. Germline V gene lookup returns CDR1 SGDLS and CDR2 YYNGEE. The CDR3 sequence: CASSPVQGSGNTIYF. The CDR3 nucleotides are TGTGCCAGCAGCCCTGTACAGGGTTCAGGAAACACCATATATTTT. The full variable domain, with the rest looked up from reference TRBV9 and TRBJ1-3, is DSGVTQTPKHLITATGQRVTLRCSPRSGDLSVYWYQQSLDQGLQFLIQYYNGEERAKGNILERFSAQQFPDLHSELNLSSLELGDSALYFCASSPVQGSGNTIYFGEGSWLTVV.

The chain carries TRBV4-1 and TRBJ1-5; TRBD1 is a possible D gene (5 bases). This CDR3 is 16 amino acids long. Germline loops: CDR1 MGHRA, CDR2 YSYEKL. V was clipped by 3 bases and J by 5 bases, with 17 bases between them. The CDR3 DNA reads as TGCGCCAGCAGCCATCTTCCGACAGCGGGGGATCAGCCCCAGCATTTT. Its protein product is CASSHLPTAGDQPQHF.

The CDR3 DNA is TGCGCCAGCAGCCAAGATGGGGCAGCAGCCCAGTACTTC. It is translated as CASSQDGAAAQYF. The chain has TRBV4-3 and TRBJ2-5, with D possibly matching TRBD1 (5 bases). Germline CDR1 and CDR2: LGHNA and YSLEER. V lost 0 bases and J lost 9, with 11 bases in between. This CDR3 is 13 amino acids long.

The chain links TRBV4-2 to TRBJ1-1, with 9 nucleotides matching TRBD1. Germline V CDR1 and CDR2: LGHNA, YNFKEQ. V gave up 1 base and J gave up 1 base; unmatched junction bases: 4. The CDR3 runs to 16 residues. This CDR3 is CASSQGTDRGNTEAFF. The CDR3 DNA sequence: TGTGCCAGCAGCCAAGGAACGGACAGGGGGAACACTGAAGCTTTCTTT.

The rearrangement joins TRBV2 to TRBJ1-1; D perhaps matches TRBD1 (6 bases). V was trimmed by 8 bases and J by 3 bases, leaving 13 bases between them. Germline V CDR1 and CDR2: SNHLY, FYNNEI. The CDR3 has 13 amino acids. CDR3 coding DNA: TGTGCCAGCTCAAGGGGGAGCTACACTGAAGCTTTCTTT. It translates to CASSRGSYTEAFF. Together with reference TRBV2 and TRBJ1-1, the CDR3 gives the full variable domain: EPEVTQTPSHQVTQMGQEVILRCVPISNHLYFYWYRQILGQKVEFLVSFYNNEISEKSEIFDDQFSVERPDGSNFTLKIRSTKLEDSAMYFCASSRGSYTEAFFGQGTRLTVV.

The rearrangement links TRBV7-2 to TRBJ1-4; 7 nucleotides match TRBD1. V lost 0 bases to trimming and J lost 8 bases; unmatched junction nucleotides: 6. Germline values: CDR1 SGHTA, CDR2 FQGNSA. The CDR3 totals 15 residues. This CDR3 is CASSLAPGGGEKLFF. The CDR3, as DNA: TGTGCCAGCAGCTTAGCGCCAGGGGGTGGGGAAAAACTGTTTTTT.